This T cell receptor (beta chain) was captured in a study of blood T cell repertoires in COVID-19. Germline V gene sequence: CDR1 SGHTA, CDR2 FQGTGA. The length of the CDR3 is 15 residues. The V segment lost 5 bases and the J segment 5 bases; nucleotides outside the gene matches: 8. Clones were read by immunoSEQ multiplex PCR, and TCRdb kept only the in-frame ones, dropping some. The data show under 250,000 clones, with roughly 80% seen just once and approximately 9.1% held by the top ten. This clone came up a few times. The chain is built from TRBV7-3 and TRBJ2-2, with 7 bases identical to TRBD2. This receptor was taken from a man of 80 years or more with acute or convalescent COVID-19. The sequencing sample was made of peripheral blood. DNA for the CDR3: TGTGCCAGCAGCCCTTACGGGGGAGGGACCGGGGAGCTGTTTTTT. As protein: CASSPYGGGTGELFF.